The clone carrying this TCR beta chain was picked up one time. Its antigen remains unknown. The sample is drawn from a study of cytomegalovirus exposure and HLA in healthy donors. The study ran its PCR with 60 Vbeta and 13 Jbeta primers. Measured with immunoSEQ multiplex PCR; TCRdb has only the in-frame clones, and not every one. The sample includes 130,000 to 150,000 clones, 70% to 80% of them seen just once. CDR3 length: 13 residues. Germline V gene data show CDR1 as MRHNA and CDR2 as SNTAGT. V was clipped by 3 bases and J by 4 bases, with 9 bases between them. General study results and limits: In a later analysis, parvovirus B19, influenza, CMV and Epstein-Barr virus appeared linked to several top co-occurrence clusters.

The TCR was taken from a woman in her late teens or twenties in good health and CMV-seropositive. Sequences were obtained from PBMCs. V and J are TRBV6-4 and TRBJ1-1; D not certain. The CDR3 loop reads CASSEGSSTEAFF. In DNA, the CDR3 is TGTGCCAGCAGTGAGGGCAGTAGCACTGAAGCTTTCTTT.